This T cell receptor (beta chain) was sequenced in a study of blood T cell repertoires in COVID-19. Some clones are missing from TCRdb's copy, which holds only in-frame ones; the method was immunoSEQ multiplex PCR. The sample carries 250,000 or so clones, about nine tenths recorded once. There are 15 residues in the CDR3. Germline V CDR1 and CDR2: LNHNV, YYDKDF (reference sequence). J gave up 2 bases and V 5 bases, and 7 bases lay outside the gene matches. The sample comprised peripheral blood. This TCR was recovered from a woman aged 25 to 39 with COVID-19, enrolled during active disease. The chain combines TRBV15 with TRBJ2-3; TRBD2 agrees at 7 bases. CDR3 protein: CATSGGEGNTDTQYF. CDR3 DNA sequence: TGTGCCACCAGCGGAGGGGAGGGAAACACAGATACGCAGTATTTT.